These 9 T cell receptor beta chains originate from one sample sequenced in a study of OX40 agonist ivuxolimab in advanced cancers. The method was immunoSEQ multiplex PCR; TCRdb's version includes in-frame clones alone and lacks a portion of them. The repertoire holds around 69,000 clones, with 80% to 90% as singletons. The source material was CD4+ or CD8+ T cells sorted from blood, sampled in a trial of the OX40 agonist ivuxolimab. These TCRs come from an adult with an advanced solid tumor such as melanoma, head and neck, liver or kidney cancer.

This chain joins TRBV9 and TRBJ2-3; no definite D call. Trimming took 3 bases from V and 4 from J, leaving 12 bases between them. There are 14 residues in the CDR3. Germline V gene data show CDR1 as SGDLS and CDR2 as YYNGEE. The CDR3: CASSGRLLADTQYF. The CDR3 DNA reads as TGTGCCAGCAGCGGACGACTTTTGGCAGATACGCAGTATTTT.

This clone was detected once. The rearrangement uses TRBV5-1 and TRBJ2-3; 8 bases line up with TRBD1. The ends lost 6 bases at V and 4 bases at J; junction bases unmatched: 22. CDR1 SGHRS and CDR2 YFSETQ come from the germline V gene. This CDR3 has 19 residues. The CDR3 reads CASTSPSPPMDRDPDTQYF. The CDR3, as DNA: TGCGCCAGCACCAGTCCCTCCCCGCCAATGGACAGGGACCCAGATACGCAGTATTTT. Looking up the rest from reference TRBV5-1 and TRBJ2-3 gives the full variable domain: KAGVTQTPRYLIKTRGQQVTLSCSPISGHRSVSWYQQTPGQGLQFLFEYFSETQRNKGNFPGRFSGRQFSNSRSEMNVSTLELGDSALYLCASTSPSPPMDRDPDTQYFGPGTRLTVL.

The chain has TRBV9 and TRBJ2-1, with D possibly matching TRBD2 (5 bases). This CDR3 spans 15 amino acids. V was clipped by 4 bases and J by 5 bases, with 16 bases between them. Germline CDR1 reads SGDLS; CDR2 reads YYNGEE. For the CDR3, the DNA is TGTGCCAGCAGCCCCGGGATTGGGGATAACAATGAGCAGTTCTTC. Its translation is CASSPGIGDNNEQFF. Looking up the rest from reference TRBV9 and TRBJ2-1 gives the full variable domain: DSGVTQTPKHLITATGQRVTLRCSPRSGDLSVYWYQQSLDQGLQFLIQYYNGEERAKGNILERFSAQQFPDLHSELNLSSLELGDSALYFCASSPGIGDNNEQFFGPGTRLTVL.

The rearrangement links TRBV7-8 to TRBJ2-1, with 14 bases aligning to TRBD2. CDR1 is SGHVS and CDR2 is FQNEAQ in the germline V gene. CDR3 length: 16 residues. V gave up 5 bases and J gave up 8 bases; unmatched junction bases: 8. Here the CDR3 reads CASSLRRLAGGYEQFF. Written as DNA, the CDR3 is TGTGCCAGCAGCCTCCGGAGACTAGCGGGAGGGTATGAGCAGTTCTTC.

Remarks on this clone: The germline gene is not matched at one end of the junction; a read error may be the cause. V usage is TRBV7-8 and J usage is TRBJ2-2, with 9 bases matching TRBD1. CDR3 size: 13 residues. CDR1 SGHVS and CDR2 FQNEAQ come from the germline V gene. In DNA, the CDR3 is TGTGCCAGCAGCCAAACTGAGGGACAGGGCGCAATTTTT. This encodes CASSQTEGQGAIF.

V usage is TRBV7-8 and J usage is TRBJ2-7, with D tentatively TRBD1 or TRBD2 (5 bases each). Deletions cut 1 base from V and 2 bases from J, with 15 bases between. This CDR3 comprises 16 residues. CDR1 and CDR2 (germline): SGHVS, FQNEAQ. The CDR3 coding sequence is TGTGCCAGCAGCTTAGGGGGGAGCGTGACCCCCTACGAGCAGTACTTC. Encoded protein: CASSLGGSVTPYEQYF. Combining the CDR3 with reference TRBV7-8 and TRBJ2-7 gives the whole variable domain GAGVSQSPRYKVAKRGQDVALRCDPISGHVSLFWYQQALGQGPEFLTYFQNEAQLDKSGLPSDRFFAERPEGSVSTLKIQRTQQEDSAVYLCASSLGGSVTPYEQYFGPGTRLTVT.

The gene calls are TRBV6-5 and TRBJ2-7; D unresolved. Per the germline V gene, CDR1 is MNHEY and CDR2 is SVGAGI. V dropped 6 bases and J dropped 5 bases, with 14 bases sitting between them. This CDR3 contains 13 residues. CDR3 bases: TGTGCCAGCAGACCCCTCCTAGAGAACGAGCAGTACTTC. It translates to CASRPLLENEQYF.

The gene calls are TRBV18 and TRBJ2-7; 9 bases are a match to TRBD1. The length of the CDR3 is 15 residues. CDR1 is KGHSH and CDR2 is LQKENI in the germline V gene. The V and J ends lost 1 base and 7 bases, in that order; junction bases with no gene match: 8. The CDR3 DNA reads as TGTGCCAGCTCACCACGAACAGGGGGCCATGTGGAGCAGTACTTC. It is translated as CASSPRTGGHVEQYF.

The chain links TRBV15 to TRBJ2-1; the D is unclear. Germline values: CDR1 LNHNV, CDR2 YYDKDF (reference sequence). Trimming stripped 2 bases from V and 9 bases from J, with 11 bases between. The CDR3 contains 13 residues. The CDR3 nucleotides are TGTGCCACCAGCAGACCGACGGGCGGTGAGCAGTTCTTC. This translates into CATSRPTGGEQFF.